This T cell receptor beta chain is drawn from a study of molecular identifiers for immune sequencing clone quantification. As concerns this clonotype: A junction boundary mismatches the germline segment, possibly from a read error.

Libraries of bulk TCR were made by previously described methods (with listed TCR primers). From the PCR reads, TCRdb called clonotypes with MiXCR, one entry per CDR3 protein. Of more than 250,000 distinct CDR3 sequences in the sample, about a fifth were seen once. Germline CDR1 and CDR2: MDHEN and SYDVKM. The CDR3 contains 15 residues. The TCR comes from a human donor in good health. Some libraries in this study had Jurkat cell RNA spiked in. Sequenced material: naive CD8+ T cells from blood, with Jurkat cell RNA spiked in. As for subset: FACS-sorted CD8+CD4-CCR7+CD45RA+ naive T cells. The chain links TRBV28 to TRBJ2-3, with D possibly being TRBD1 or TRBD2 (5 bases each). Here the CDR3 reads CASSLGGRPTGTQCF. CDR3 in DNA: TGTGCCAGCAGTTTAGGTGGGAGACCCACAGGTACGCAGTGTTTT.